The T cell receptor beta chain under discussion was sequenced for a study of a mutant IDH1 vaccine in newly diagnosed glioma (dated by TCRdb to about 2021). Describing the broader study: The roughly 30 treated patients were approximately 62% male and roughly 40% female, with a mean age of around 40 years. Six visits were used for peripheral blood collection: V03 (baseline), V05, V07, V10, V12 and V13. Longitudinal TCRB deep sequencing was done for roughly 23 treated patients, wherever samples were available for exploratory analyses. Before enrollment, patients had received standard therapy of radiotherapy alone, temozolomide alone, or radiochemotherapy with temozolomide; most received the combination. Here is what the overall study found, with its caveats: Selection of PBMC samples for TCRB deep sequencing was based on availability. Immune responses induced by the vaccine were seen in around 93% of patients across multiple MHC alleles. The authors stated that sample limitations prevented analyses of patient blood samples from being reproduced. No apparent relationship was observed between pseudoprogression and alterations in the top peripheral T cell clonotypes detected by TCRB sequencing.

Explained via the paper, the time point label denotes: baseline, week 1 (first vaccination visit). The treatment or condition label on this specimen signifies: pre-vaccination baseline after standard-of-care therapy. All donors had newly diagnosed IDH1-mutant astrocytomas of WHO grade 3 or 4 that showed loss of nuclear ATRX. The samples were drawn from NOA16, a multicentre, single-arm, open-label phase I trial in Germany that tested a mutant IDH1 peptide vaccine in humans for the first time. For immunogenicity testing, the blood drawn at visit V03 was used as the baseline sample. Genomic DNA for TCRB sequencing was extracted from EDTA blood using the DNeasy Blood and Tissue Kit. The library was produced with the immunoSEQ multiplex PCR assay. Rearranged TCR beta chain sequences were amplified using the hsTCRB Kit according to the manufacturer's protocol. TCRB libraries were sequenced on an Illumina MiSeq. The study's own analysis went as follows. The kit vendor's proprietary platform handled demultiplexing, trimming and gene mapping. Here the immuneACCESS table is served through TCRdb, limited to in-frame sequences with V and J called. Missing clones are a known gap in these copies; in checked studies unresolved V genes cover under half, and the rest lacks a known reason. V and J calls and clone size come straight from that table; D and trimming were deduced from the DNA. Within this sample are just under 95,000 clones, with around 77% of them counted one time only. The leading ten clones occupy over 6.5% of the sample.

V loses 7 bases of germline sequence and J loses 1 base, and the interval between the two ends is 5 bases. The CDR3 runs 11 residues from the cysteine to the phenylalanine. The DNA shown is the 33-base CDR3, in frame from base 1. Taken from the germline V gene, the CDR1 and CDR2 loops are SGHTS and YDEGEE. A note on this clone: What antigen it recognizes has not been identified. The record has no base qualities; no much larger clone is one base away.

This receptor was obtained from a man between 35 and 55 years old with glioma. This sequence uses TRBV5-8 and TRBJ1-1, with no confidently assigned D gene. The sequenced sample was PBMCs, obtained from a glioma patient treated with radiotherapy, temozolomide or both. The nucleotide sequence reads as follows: TGTGCCAGCCGCGGGAACACTGAAGCTTTCTTT. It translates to CASRGNTEAFF.